Below are 27 T cell receptor beta chains sequenced from a single sample in a study of shared clonotypes between healthy human individuals. Libraries were prepared by immunoSEQ multiplex PCR; TCRdb keeps only in-frame clonotypes and omits some of them. This sample carries 2,500,000 or so clones, 93% of them seen once, and the ten largest clones take 0.36%. Sequences were obtained from naive CD4+ T cells from PBMCs. Regarding subset: CD45RA+ positively selected. All receptors come from a man aged 18 to 29 in good health. Some clones in this sample may be carry-over from other donors' samples.

This clone was seen more than once but under ten times. Other DNA sequences of this sample code for an identical CDR3. CDR3 nucleotide sequence: TGTGCCATCAGTGACAGGGACGAGCAGTACTTC. Translation: CAISDRDEQYF. This chain joins TRBV10-3 and TRBJ2-7; a weak D match, TRBD1 (5 bases). The CDR3 contains 11 residues. Germline lookup yields CDR1 ENHRY and CDR2 SYGVKD. V shed 3 bases and J shed 5 bases, with 5 bases lying between them.

The chain carries TRBV6-1 and TRBJ2-1; 7 bases fit TRBD1. Germline V gene data show CDR1 as MNHNS and CDR2 as SASEGT. The trim removed 3 bases at V and 8 bases at J, leaving 7 bases unmatched. This CDR3 spans 14 amino acids. In DNA form, the CDR3 reads TGTGCCAGCAGTGATCACAGGGGATATGATGAGCAGTTCTTC. This translates into CASSDHRGYDEQFF.

This chain uses TRBV7-9 with TRBJ2-2; TRBD2 aligns across 10 bases. CDR3 length: 16 residues. Germline V gene lookup returns CDR1 SEHNR and CDR2 FQNEAQ (reference sequence). V was pared by 1 base and J by 5 bases, with 4 bases of the junction left unmatched. DNA of the CDR3: TGTGCCAGCAGCTTAGGGCTAGCGGGAGTAACCGGGGAGCTGTTTTTT. This sequence encodes CASSLGLAGVTGELFF.

The chain carries TRBV19 and TRBJ1-1; maybe TRBD1 (6 bases). Germline CDR1 LNHDA, CDR2 SQIVND (reference sequence). Trimming took 0 bases from V and 4 from J, leaving 9 bases between them. This CDR3 comprises 14 residues. Here the CDR3 reads CASSIDQGGTEAFF. CDR3 coding DNA: TGTGCCAGTAGTATAGATCAAGGGGGCACTGAAGCTTTCTTT.

As DNA, the CDR3 is TGTGCCAGTGAGACCCGAGAGGGGACCCAGTACTTC. Encoded protein: CASETREGTQYF. The rearrangement joins TRBV5-8 to TRBJ2-5; a weak D match, TRBD2 (5 bases). V lost 8 bases to trimming and J lost 7 bases, with 15 bases between them. Looked up from germline, CDR1 is SGHTS and CDR2 is YDEGEE. This CDR3 region has 12 residues.

The chain is built from TRBV23-1 and TRBJ2-1, with D tentatively TRBD1 or TRBD2 (5 bases each). TRBV23-1 is given ORF status, its function remaining uncertain. Between the trimmed V and J ends, which lost 3 bases and 3 bases, there was a span of 30 bases. The CDR3 contains 21 residues. This CDR3 is CASSHPPGLGVHHLHYNEQFF. The CDR3 DNA reads as TGCGCCAGCAGTCATCCCCCGGGGCTCGGGGTCCACCATCTTCACTACAATGAGCAGTTCTTC.

The genes are TRBV6-5 and TRBJ2-4; TRBD2 matches at 9 bases. V lost 8 bases to trimming and J lost 0 bases; unmatched junction nucleotides: 5. There are 15 residues in the CDR3. The V gene's germline CDR1 is MNHEY and CDR2 SVGAGI. The CDR3 here is CASSSGKLAKNIQYF. The CDR3 DNA is TGTGCCAGCTCTAGCGGGAAGCTAGCCAAAAACATTCAGTACTTC.

Of note for this clone: This same CDR3 is encoded by further DNA sequences in the sample. The genes are TRBV28 and TRBJ2-7, with D tentatively TRBD1 (6 bases). Germline V gene data show CDR1 as MDHEN and CDR2 as SYDVKM. V lost 4 bases, J lost 1 base, and 14 bases lay in between. This CDR3 is built from 15 residues. Written as DNA, the CDR3 is TGTGCCAGCAGTTCGCAGGGGACCGCTTCCTACGAGCAGTACTTC. Its protein product is CASSSQGTASYEQYF.

The V call is TRBV28, the J call TRBJ1-1, with a weak D call TRBD1 (5 bases). Germline CDR1 reads MDHEN; CDR2 reads SYDVKM. V dropped 7 bases and J dropped 5 bases, with 17 bases sitting between them. The CDR3 contains 14 residues. The CDR3 nucleotides read TGTGCCAGCACCGGAGGAGGGGTTCGGACTGAAGCTTTCTTT. Translation gives CASTGGGVRTEAFF.

V gene TRBV9 combines with J gene TRBJ2-1; TRBD2 matches 11 bases. Germline V CDR1 and CDR2: SGDLS, YYNGEE. This CDR3 has 15 residues. V trimming: 2 bases; J trimming: 7 bases; junction bases outside the gene matches: 5. CDR3 residues: CASSVQASGRNEQFF. The CDR3 DNA follows: TGTGCCAGCAGCGTCCAGGCTAGCGGGAGGAATGAGCAGTTCTTC.

The rearrangement joins TRBV29-1 to TRBJ1-2, with TRBD1 as a possible D gene (6 bases). V lost 3 bases, J lost 4 bases, and 12 bases lay in between. Germline V gene lookup returns CDR1 SQVTM and CDR2 ANQGSEA. This CDR3 spans 13 amino acids. The CDR3 DNA follows: TGCAGCGTTGAGGAGACAGGCCCCTATGGCTACACCTTC. Translation: CSVEETGPYGYTF.

The rearrangement joins TRBV7-9 to TRBJ1-5, with unresolved D. The CDR3 loop spans 16 amino acids. CDR1 is SEHNR, CDR2 FQNEAQ, per germline (reference sequence). The V end was cut by 1 base, the J end by 4 bases, with 14 bases between. The CDR3 spells CASSLDGGPRNQPQHF. CDR3 in DNA: TGTGCCAGCAGCTTAGACGGCGGTCCCAGGAATCAGCCCCAGCATTTT.

This clone was recorded a few times. The same CDR3 also results from other DNA sequences found in this sample. This chain joins TRBV7-3 and TRBJ1-1; D ambiguous. The ends were cut back, 3 bases at V and 1 base at J, with 6 bases in the middle. Germline values: CDR1 SGHTA, CDR2 FQGTGA. The CDR3 is made up of 13 amino acids. CDR3 sequence: CASSLLGNTEAFF. In DNA form, the CDR3 reads TGTGCCAGCAGCTTGTTAGGGAACACTGAAGCTTTCTTT.

This clone was picked up a small number of times. Different DNA sequences within this sample yield the same CDR3. This chain uses TRBV28 with TRBJ1-2, with 9 bases matching TRBD1. CDR3 length equals 13 residues. Looked up from germline, CDR1 is MDHEN and CDR2 is SYDVKM. V dropped 2 bases and J dropped 6; count of bases not matched to a gene: 1. This CDR3 reads CASSLGQGNGYTF. As DNA, the CDR3 is TGTGCCAGCAGTTTAGGACAGGGGAATGGCTACACCTTC.

With respect to this clone: This CDR3 is also generated by other DNA sequences in the sample. The gene calls are TRBV28 and TRBJ1-2; D is possibly TRBD1 (6 bases). The V gene lost 5 bases and the J gene lost 2 bases, with 9 bases spanning the gap. The CDR3 consists of 13 residues. Germline assignment: CDR1 MDHEN and CDR2 SYDVKM. CDR3 amino acids: CASSTGANYGYTF. In DNA, the CDR3 is TGTGCCAGCAGTACGGGGGCAAACTATGGCTACACCTTC.

The J gene is TRBJ1-2, the V gene TRBV18; D not certain. The CDR3 runs 14 residues. The V end lost 6 bases, the J end lost 0 bases, and 11 bases lay between the germline ends. Per germline, CDR1 KGHSH and CDR2 LQKENI. In nucleotides, the CDR3 is TGTGCCAGCTCCCCAGAGGGAGCTAACTATGGCTACACCTTC. Translating it yields CASSPEGANYGYTF.

The gene calls are TRBV28 and TRBJ2-1, with 9 nucleotides matching TRBD1. Germline V gene lookup returns CDR1 MDHEN and CDR2 SYDVKM. This CDR3 has 16 amino acids. V shed 6 bases, J shed 6 bases, and the junction held 12 bases outside the gene matches. CDR3 in amino acids: CASRVPGGTGFNEQFF. In nucleotides, the CDR3 is TGTGCCAGCAGAGTACCCGGGGGGACAGGGTTCAATGAGCAGTTCTTC.

CDR3 in amino acids: CASSSGTQETQYF. The DNA of the CDR3 is TGTGCCAGCAGCTCGGGGACCCAAGAGACCCAGTACTTC. The rearrangement links TRBV5-6 to TRBJ2-5, with D perhaps matching TRBD1 or TRBD2 (5 bases each). The germline CDR1 and CDR2 sequences are SGHDT and YYEEEE. Trimming pared 3 bases from V and 1 base from J, leaving 7 bases between. The CDR3 runs 13 residues.

The V and J genes are TRBV28 and TRBJ1-2, with a weak D call TRBD1 (5 bases). The germline CDR1 and CDR2 sequences are MDHEN and SYDVKM. This CDR3 is 14 amino acids long. Trimming took 2 bases from V and 5 from J, leaving 12 bases between them. The CDR3 nucleotides read TGTGCCAGCAGTTTAGTACAGGCAAAGTATGGCTACACCTTC. Its protein is CASSLVQAKYGYTF.

The chain is built from TRBV5-1 and TRBJ2-5, with D possibly matching TRBD1 (6 bases). Germline V lookup: CDR1 SGHRS, CDR2 YFSETQ. This CDR3 has 13 amino acids. The V end lost 3 bases, the J end lost 5 bases, and 11 bases lay between the germline ends. The CDR3: CASSSDRRETQYF. DNA for the CDR3: TGCGCCAGCAGCTCGGACAGACGGGAGACCCAGTACTTC.

The chain joins TRBV11-2 to TRBJ2-7; 11 nucleotides agree with TRBD2. With V trimmed by 4 bases and J by 2 bases, 10 bases remained unmatched. The germline CDR1 and CDR2 sequences are SGHAT and FQNNGV. The CDR3 is made up of 17 amino acids. Here the CDR3 DNA reads TGTGCCAGCAGCTCCGGGGTGCTAGCGGGAGGTGCCTACGAGCAGTACTTC. As protein: CASSSGVLAGGAYEQYF.

This clone was counted a single time. The chain couples TRBV7-8 to TRBJ2-1; D remains unclear. The CDR3 sequence is 15 residues long. The germline CDR1 and CDR2 sequences are SGHVS and FQNEAQ. V was trimmed by 7 bases and J by 4 bases, leaving 17 bases between them. In DNA form, the CDR3 reads TGTGCCAGCATCCCCCGGCGCGGCTTATACAATGAGCAGTTCTTC. Its translation: CASIPRRGLYNEQFF.

The rearrangement uses TRBV11-3 and TRBJ2-2; 7 bases fit TRBD1. V lost 4 bases to trimming and J lost 4 bases; unmatched junction nucleotides: 12. The CDR3 runs to 17 residues. CDR1 and CDR2 from the germline V gene are SGHNT and YENEEA. The CDR3 DNA follows: TGTGCCAGCAGCTACTCTTCGACAGGGTACGGCACCGGGGAGCTGTTTTTT. Translating gives CASSYSSTGYGTGELFF.

The chain couples TRBV19 to TRBJ1-4, with D perhaps TRBD1 (6 bases). Germline V CDR1 and CDR2: LNHDA, SQIVND (reference sequence). CDR3 length equals 15 residues. The V and J ends lost 5 bases and 7 bases respectively, with 17 bases between them. The CDR3 coding sequence is TGTGCCAGTAGTCTGGTGACAGGCGGCTTTGAAAAACTGTTTTTT. Amino acid sequence: CASSLVTGGFEKLFF.

The V gene is TRBV5-1, the J gene TRBJ2-5, with 7 bases identical to TRBD1. Germline V gene data show CDR1 as SGHRS and CDR2 as YFSETQ. This CDR3 is built from 14 residues. V lost 1 base and J lost 6; bases outside the gene matches: 6. The CDR3: CASSLLQGPKTQYF. The CDR3 bases are TGCGCCAGCAGCTTGCTACAGGGGCCAAAGACCCAGTACTTC. Full variable domain (missing parts from reference TRBV5-1 and TRBJ2-5): KAGVTQTPRYLIKTRGQQVTLSCSPISGHRSVSWYQQTPGQGLQFLFEYFSETQRNKGNFPGRFSGRQFSNSRSEMNVSTLELGDSALYLCASSLLQGPKTQYFGPGTRLLVL.

The rearrangement joins TRBV4-2 to TRBJ2-5; 7 bases map to TRBD2. Germline V gives CDR1 LGHNA, CDR2 YNFKEQ. This CDR3 contains 15 residues. Germline trimming cut 1 base from V and 2 bases from J; bases unmatched to any gene: 4. In DNA form, the CDR3 reads TGTGCCAGCAGCCAAGGATCTAGCGGACAAGAGACCCAGTACTTC. Translation gives CASSQGSSGQETQYF.

Worth noting for this clone: Other nucleotide sequences in the sample specify the same CDR3. In DNA, the CDR3 is TGCGCCAGCAGCTTAGGGACAGGAGGACAGCCCCAGCATTTT. Its translation is CASSLGTGGQPQHF. The V gene is TRBV5-1, the J gene TRBJ1-5, with 8 bases matching TRBD1. This CDR3 is 14 amino acids long. The trim removed 2 bases at V and 7 bases at J, leaving 5 bases unmatched. Germline V gene sequence: CDR1 SGHRS, CDR2 YFSETQ.